The TCR beta chain described here comes from a study of post-analysis software for immune sequencing data. Regarding the study as a whole: Elevated frequency relative to controls characterized several TRBV segments in patients, TRBV5-6, TRBV5-1 and TRBV20-1 among them.

Every TCR beta cDNA library bore unique molecular identifiers. TCRdb independently ran MiXCR on the PCR reads; one entry per CDR3 protein. The sample has 700,000 to 800,000 distinct CDR3 sequences; just under 30% are singletons. About this clonotype itself: Its antigen is not known.

The CDR3 runs 11 residues. Germline V gene lookup returns CDR1 MNHEY and CDR2 SMNVEV (reference sequence). The ends were cut back, 6 bases at V and 8 bases at J, with 10 bases in the middle. The TCR originated in a girl under 18 with multiple sclerosis. V and J are TRBV27 and TRBJ1-1, with D unclear. The sample comprised blood. CDR3 sequence reads: CASRSYGEAFF. The CDR3 nucleotides are TGTGCCAGCAGGTCTTATGGGGAAGCTTTCTTT.